This T cell receptor (beta chain) was profiled in a study of identical twins. TCRdb re-called the 5' RACE reads with MiXCR, one entry per CDR3 protein. The repertoire consists of 1.5 million or so distinct CDR3 sequences, with about 32% occurring once and the leading ten covering less than 0.35%. Only a few counts were recorded for this clonotype. The CDR3 has 13 residues. V was cut by 4 bases and J by 2 bases, with 9 bases left in between. Germline CDR1 WSHSY, CDR2 SAAADI. Sequencing input: cord blood. V is TRBV10-2 and J is TRBJ2-7; tentatively, D is TRBD1 (5 bases). This sequence was found in a newborn girl in good health. The CDR3 coding sequence is TGCGCCAGCAGTGTGGGGCACCCCTACGAGCAGTACTTC. Amino acid sequence: CASSVGHPYEQYF.